Each of the 13 T cell receptor beta chains below was sequenced from the same sample in a study of CD8+ T cells in alopecia areata (dated by TCRdb to the late 2010s). The time point label of this sample denotes: about 4 weeks on oral tofacitinib. Reading the label with the study, this specimen's treatment or condition is: oral pan-JAK inhibitor, 5-10 mg twice daily. Library preparation was by the immunoSEQ multiplex PCR assay. RNA was extracted from all samples and reverse transcribed into cDNA as template for TCR sequencing. This immuneACCESS table, as held by TCRdb, lists in-frame sequences with V and J called but not all clones. Of the missing ones, under half trace to an unresolved V gene in checked studies; the others have no known cause. The sample records about 210,000 clones, 50% to 70% of which are singletons. The ten largest clones represent 1.6% of the sample. The starting material was CD4+ T cells sorted from blood, obtained at week 4, from a patient treated with tofacitinib. All receptors come from a human donor with alopecia areata.

The chain joins TRBV2 to TRBJ2-1, with D perhaps matching TRBD1 (6 bases). V lost 9 bases, J lost 2 bases, and 14 bases lay in between. This CDR3 comprises 14 residues. Germline V gene data show CDR1 as SNHLY and CDR2 as FYNNEI. The CDR3 nucleotides read TGTGCCAGTGGCTCAGGGGTTCCCTACAATGAGCAGTTCTTC. Amino acids: CASGSGVPYNEQFF.

This clone was found a few times. This chain links TRBV29-1 with TRBJ2-1; 8 bases match TRBD1. V gave up 4 bases and J gave up 2 bases; unmatched junction bases: 7. The CDR3 is made up of 15 amino acids. CDR1 and CDR2 from the germline V gene are SQVTM and ANQGSEA. The CDR3 loop reads CSVGPGTGTYNEQFF. The CDR3 DNA reads as TGCAGCGTTGGTCCCGGGACAGGAACCTACAATGAGCAGTTCTTC.

This clone appeared many times. V gene TRBV9 combines with J gene TRBJ1-2, with 7 bases fitting TRBD1. Unmatched junction bases numbered 2, after V lost 5 bases and J lost 4 bases. CDR1 is SGDLS, CDR2 YYNGEE, per germline. CDR3 length: 12 amino acids. The CDR3 sequence is CASSTGAYGYTF. CDR3 DNA: TGTGCCAGCAGTACAGGGGCCTATGGCTACACCTTC.

This clone was detected once. This rearrangement joins TRBV5-6 to TRBJ1-2; 9 nucleotides align to TRBD1. This CDR3 is built from 16 residues. Germline lookup yields CDR1 SGHDT and CDR2 YYEEEE. The ends lost 4 bases at V and 2 bases at J; junction bases unmatched: 9. CDR3 region: CASSPHRTGENYGYTF. The CDR3 bases are TGTGCCAGCAGCCCCCACCGGACAGGGGAGAACTATGGCTACACCTTC. The variable domain in full, completed from reference TRBV5-6 and TRBJ1-2, reads DAGVTQSPTHLIKTRGQQVTLRCSPKSGHDTVSWYQQALGQGPQFIFQYYEEEERQRGNFPDRFSGHQFPNYSSELNVNALLLGDSALYLCASSPHRTGENYGYTFGSGTRLTVV.

This clone was detected once. An end of the junction differs from the germline gene, which may be a read error. This chain connects TRBV25-1 to TRBJ2-1, with D possibly called TRBD1 or TRBD2 (5 bases each). The CDR3 extends over 12 amino acids. Germline V gene data show CDR1 as MGHDK and CDR2 as SYGVNS. CDR3 sequence (DNA): TGTGCCAGCAGGGACTCCTCCCGGGGACCCGTCTTC. It translates to CASRDSSRGPVF.

The J gene is TRBJ2-7, the V gene TRBV5-4, with a weak D call TRBD1 (5 bases). V lost 0 bases and J 3 bases, leaving 13 bases between the germline ends. CDR1 and CDR2 from the germline V gene are SGHNT and YYREEE (reference sequence). The CDR3 contains 15 residues. The CDR3 here is CASSLGWGSSYEQYF. The CDR3 DNA follows: TGTGCCAGCAGCTTGGGGTGGGGCTCTAGCTACGAGCAGTACTTC.

V is TRBV11-1 and J is TRBJ2-7; D is unresolved. This CDR3 is 13 amino acids long. Germline CDR1 is SGHAT and CDR2 is FQDESV (reference sequence). V dropped 1 base and J dropped 5 bases, with 9 bases sitting between them. Here the CDR3 reads CASSLGQADEQYF. The DNA for the CDR3 is TGTGCCAGCAGCTTAGGTCAGGCCGACGAGCAGTACTTC. Full variable domain (outside the CDR3, taken from reference TRBV11-1 and TRBJ2-7): EAEVAQSPRYKITEKSQAVAFWCDPISGHATLYWYRQILGQGPELLVQFQDESVVDDSQLPKDRFSAERLKGVDSTLKIQPAELGDSAMYLCASSLGQADEQYFGPGTRLTVT.

This clone was seen a handful of times. The CDR3 here is CSAMENGPTEAFF. The CDR3 coding sequence is TGCAGCGCCATGGAAAATGGTCCCACTGAAGCTTTCTTT. J is TRBJ1-1 and V is TRBV29-1; D gene unclear. The V and J ends lost 7 bases and 4 bases respectively, with 16 bases between them. The CDR3 is 13 amino acids. CDR1 is SQVTM, CDR2 ANQGSEA, per germline.

The rearrangement uses TRBV27 and TRBJ2-7; no clear D gene. CDR1 MNHEY and CDR2 SMNVEV come from the germline V gene (reference sequence). This CDR3 is built from 13 residues. V was shortened by 6 bases and J by 1 base, with 10 bases between the two germline ends. The CDR3 coding sequence is TGTGCCAGCAGCCCATACGTTTCCTACGAGCAGTACTTC. Its translation is CASSPYVSYEQYF.

This clone turned up a few times. The rearrangement uses TRBV19 and TRBJ1-1; D might be TRBD1 (5 bases). CDR3 size: 13 residues. The V gene's germline CDR1 is LNHDA and CDR2 SQIVND (reference sequence). V was clipped by 7 bases and J by 4 bases, with 13 bases between them. The CDR3 loop is CASTLGVFTEAFF. The CDR3, as DNA: TGTGCCAGTACATTGGGGGTCTTCACTGAAGCTTTCTTT.

V and J are TRBV6-1 and TRBJ1-5, with unresolved D. This CDR3 region has 13 residues. Trimming removed 10 bases from V and 2 bases from J, with 12 bases in between. Germline-derived CDR1 and CDR2 are MNHNS and SASEGT. CDR3 coding DNA: TGTGCCACGAATGCCGGGGGCAATCAGCCCCAGCATTTT. This gives the protein CATNAGGNQPQHF.

The V call is TRBV20-1, the J call TRBJ2-7, with D unclear. This CDR3 spans 11 amino acids. CDR1 and CDR2 from the germline V gene are DFQATT and SNEGSKA (reference sequence). The ends were cut back, 5 bases at V and 5 bases at J, with 10 bases in the middle. CDR3 region: CSAPRAHEQYF. In nucleotides, the CDR3 is TGCAGTGCTCCTCGGGCCCACGAGCAGTACTTC.

V and J are TRBV29-1 and TRBJ2-5; D perhaps matches TRBD2 (5 bases). The CDR3 runs 14 residues. The germline CDR1 and CDR2 sequences are SQVTM and ANQGSEA. Trimming removed 7 bases from V and 2 bases from J, with 17 bases in between. DNA for the CDR3: TGCAGCGCGCGTGGAGGAAGAGGTCAAGAGACCCAGTACTTC. Its protein is CSARGGRGQETQYF.